This TCR beta chain was profiled in a study of neurological immune-mediated disorders. Whole-study results and caveats: Among expanded clones, no CDR3 amino acid sequences were shared across subjects, a pattern suggesting private repertoires in all groups. HTLV-1-associated myelopathy displayed the greatest TCR clonal expansion, and multiple sclerosis exhibited the smallest, lower than that of healthy controls.

This clonotype was found many times. Antigen specificity is unknown. This CDR3 has 15 amino acids. The V end was cut by 1 base, the J end by 2 bases, with 7 bases between. Germline V CDR1 and CDR2: SGHRS, YFSETQ. A single run covered 15-18 subjects with over 160 million TCR-beta sequences. Each CDR3 protein gets one entry after TCRdb re-called the 5' RACE reads with MiXCR. The sample records tens of thousands of distinct CDR3 sequences, around 10% being singletons. 2 million unsorted PBMCs were stored in RNAlater at -80 °C before RNA extraction. Sequencing was done on a sample of PBMCs. This clonotype was obtained from a middle-aged woman with HTLV-1-associated myelopathy (HAM/TSP). The gene calls are TRBV5-1 and TRBJ2-6; D is possibly TRBD1 or TRBD2 (5 bases each). The CDR3 DNA sequence: TGCGCCAGCAGCTTGAGAGGGGCTGGGGCCAACGTCCTGACTTTC. The encoded protein is CASSLRGAGANVLTF.